This TCR beta chain is from a study of low-dose radiotherapy and immunotherapy resistance in tumors. For the study at large: It was every two weeks, one day before radiation and immunotherapy, that intravenous cyclophosphamide 200 mg/m2 was given.

Noted time point: before trial treatment. Those who qualified had advanced solid tumors (lacking tumor-infiltrating lymphocytes). This clonotype occurred many times. Primers targeting TRAV and TRBV primed first-strand cDNA, covering alpha and beta chains. PCR amplification of the TCRs was performed with Phusion for about 20 PCR cycles, and it relied on a constant-region primer together with a V-primer adapter. TCRdb independently ran MiXCR on the reads; one entry per CDR3 protein. Among tens of thousands of distinct CDR3 sequences, roughly a sixth were seen once, and the ten largest hold roughly 3%. Germline CDR1 DFQATT, CDR2 SNEGSKA (reference sequence). With 6 bases clipped from V and 2 bases from J, the junction kept 7 bases outside the gene matches. This CDR3 region has 14 residues.

The sample here was PBMCs, taken before treatment. The receptor's source is a male donor with prostate cancer. The chain combines TRBV20-1 with TRBJ2-5; the match to TRBD2 covers 9 bases. CDR3 in amino acids: CSAGSGGPQETQYF. The CDR3 DNA sequence: TGCAGTGCAGGGAGCGGGGGGCCGCAAGAGACCCAGTACTTC.